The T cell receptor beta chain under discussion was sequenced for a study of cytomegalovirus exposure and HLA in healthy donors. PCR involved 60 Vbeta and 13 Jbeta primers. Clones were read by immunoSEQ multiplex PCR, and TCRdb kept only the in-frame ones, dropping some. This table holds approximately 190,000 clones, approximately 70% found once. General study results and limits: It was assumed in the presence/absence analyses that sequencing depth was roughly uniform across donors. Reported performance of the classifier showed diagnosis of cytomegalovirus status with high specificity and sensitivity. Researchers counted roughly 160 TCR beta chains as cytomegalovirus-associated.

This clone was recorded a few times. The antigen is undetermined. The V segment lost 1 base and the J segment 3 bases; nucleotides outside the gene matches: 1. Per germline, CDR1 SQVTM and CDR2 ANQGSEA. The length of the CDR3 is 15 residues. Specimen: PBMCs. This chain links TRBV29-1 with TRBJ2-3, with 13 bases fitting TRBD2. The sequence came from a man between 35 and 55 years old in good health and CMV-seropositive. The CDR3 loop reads CSVEGTSGGTDTQYF. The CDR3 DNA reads TGCAGCGTTGAAGGGACTAGCGGGGGTACAGATACGCAGTATTTT.